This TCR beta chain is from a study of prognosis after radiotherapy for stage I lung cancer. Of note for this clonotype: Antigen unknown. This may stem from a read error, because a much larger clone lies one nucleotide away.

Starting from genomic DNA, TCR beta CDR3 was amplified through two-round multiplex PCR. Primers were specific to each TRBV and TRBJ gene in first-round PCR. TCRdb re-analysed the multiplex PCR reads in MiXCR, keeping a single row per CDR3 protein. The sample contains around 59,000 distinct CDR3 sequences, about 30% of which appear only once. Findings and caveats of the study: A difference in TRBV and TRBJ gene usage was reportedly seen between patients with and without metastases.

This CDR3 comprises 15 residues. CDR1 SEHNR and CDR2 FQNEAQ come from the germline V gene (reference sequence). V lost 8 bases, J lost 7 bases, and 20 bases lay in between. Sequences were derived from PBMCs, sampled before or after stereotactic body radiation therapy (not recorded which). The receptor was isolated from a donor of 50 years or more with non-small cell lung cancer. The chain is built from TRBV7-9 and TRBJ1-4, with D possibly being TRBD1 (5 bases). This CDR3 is CASSHYGGSLEKLFF. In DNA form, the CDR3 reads TGTGCCAGCTCTCACTACGGGGGATCACTTGAAAAACTGTTTTTT. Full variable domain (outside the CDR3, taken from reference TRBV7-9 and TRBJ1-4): DTGVSQNPRHKITKRGQNVTFRCDPISEHNRLYWYRQTLGQGPEFLTYFQNEAQLEKSRLLSDRFSAERPKGSFSTLEIQRTEQGDSAMYLCASSHYGGSLEKLFFGSGTQLSVL.